The 9 T cell receptor beta chains presented below share a single source sample, sequenced in a study of CD8 T cells in ankylosing spondylitis. TCRdb itself ran the 5' RACE reads through MiXCR, one entry per CDR3 protein. The table shows about 240,000 distinct CDR3 sequences, with 8% to 9% occurring only once. The sequenced sample was blood, either unsorted or a sorted T cell fraction (not recorded which). These receptors were obtained from a female donor with ankylosing spondylitis or in good health (not recorded which).

This clonotype was counted at least ten times. This chain joins TRBV29-1 and TRBJ2-3; no clear D. In germline, CDR1 is SQVTM, CDR2 ANQGSEA. V was clipped by 0 bases and J by 6 bases, with 4 bases between them. The CDR3 length is 11 residues. Here the CDR3 DNA reads TGCAGCGTTGAAGAACCGGATACGCAGTATTTT. Translated: CSVEEPDTQYF.

This clonotype was counted ten times or more. The chain carries TRBV18 and TRBJ2-3, with TRBD2 matching 8 bases. The CDR3 runs to 15 residues. V dropped 10 bases and J dropped 5; count of bases not matched to a gene: 14. From germline, CDR1 is KGHSH and CDR2 LQKENI. In nucleotides, the CDR3 is TGTGCCATCCTGACTGCAGCGGGAGATTTAGATACGCAGTATTTT. It codes for CAILTAAGDLDTQYF.

This clonotype was seen at least ten times. The V and J genes are TRBV6-2 or TRBV6-3 and TRBJ1-5, with a weak D call TRBD1 (6 bases). The V end was cut by 4 bases, the J end by 8 bases, with 15 bases between. Germline V gives CDR1 MNHEY, CDR2 SVGEGT. The CDR3 runs to 14 residues. The CDR3 DNA is TGTGCCAGCAGTTTGGGGGGGGCACGGGAGCCCCAGCATTTT. Its translation: CASSLGGAREPQHF.

This clonotype was observed at least ten times. The chain recombines TRBV7-8 with TRBJ2-1; 10 bases line up with TRBD2. This CDR3 has 18 amino acids. The trim removed 4 bases at V and 0 bases at J, leaving 9 bases unmatched. Germline-derived CDR1 and CDR2 are SGHVS and FQNEAQ. The CDR3 is CASSSLAGALSSYNEQFF. The CDR3 bases are TGTGCCAGCAGCTCGCTAGCGGGAGCCCTCAGCTCCTACAATGAGCAGTTCTTC.

This clonotype has a count of ten or more. V usage is TRBV28 and J usage is TRBJ1-2; no definite D call. V lost 7 bases to trimming and J lost 6 bases, with 18 bases between them. The CDR3 covers 14 residues. Germline CDR1 is MDHEN and CDR2 is SYDVKM. The chain's CDR3 is CASTLFERTDGYTF. The CDR3, as DNA: TGTGCCAGCACCCTGTTTGAGAGGACTGATGGCTACACCTTC.

At least ten counts were recorded for this clonotype. This chain uses TRBV20-1 with TRBJ1-1, with D uncertain. V gave up 5 bases and J gave up 6 bases, with 13 bases separating them. The CDR3 runs to 12 residues. The germline V gene has CDR1 DFQATT and CDR2 SNEGSKA (reference sequence). The CDR3 DNA reads as TGCAGTGCTCCCAGGAGCGGCGCTGAAGCTTTCTTT. Its translation is CSAPRSGAEAFF.

This clonotype has ten or more counts. The genes are TRBV7-6 and TRBJ2-7; no clear D. The CDR3 length is 15 residues. CDR1 SGHVS and CDR2 FNYEAQ come from the germline V gene. The V end was cut by 1 base, the J end by 2 bases, with 12 bases between. The CDR3 protein is CASSLGSAAPYEQYF. CDR3 nucleotide sequence: TGTGCCAGCAGCTTAGGGTCTGCGGCCCCCTACGAGCAGTACTTC.

This clonotype was detected many times. The chain couples TRBV29-1 to TRBJ1-1; a weak D match, TRBD1 (6 bases). V shed 3 bases and J shed 4 bases, with 9 bases lying between them. The germline CDR1 and CDR2 sequences are SQVTM and ANQGSEA. The CDR3 is 12 amino acids. This chain's CDR3 is CSVEKGGTEAFF. The DNA of the CDR3 is TGCAGCGTTGAGAAAGGGGGCACTGAAGCTTTCTTT.

This clonotype was detected ten times or more. The chain recombines TRBV10-3 with TRBJ2-4; D tentatively reads TRBD1 or TRBD2 (5 bases each). CDR1 ENHRY and CDR2 SYGVKD come from the germline V gene. This CDR3 is built from 12 residues. Trimming removed 9 bases from V and 6 bases from J, with 12 bases in between. The CDR3 region is CAIGDGSNIQYF. The CDR3 nucleotides read TGTGCCATTGGGGACGGGTCAAACATTCAGTACTTC.